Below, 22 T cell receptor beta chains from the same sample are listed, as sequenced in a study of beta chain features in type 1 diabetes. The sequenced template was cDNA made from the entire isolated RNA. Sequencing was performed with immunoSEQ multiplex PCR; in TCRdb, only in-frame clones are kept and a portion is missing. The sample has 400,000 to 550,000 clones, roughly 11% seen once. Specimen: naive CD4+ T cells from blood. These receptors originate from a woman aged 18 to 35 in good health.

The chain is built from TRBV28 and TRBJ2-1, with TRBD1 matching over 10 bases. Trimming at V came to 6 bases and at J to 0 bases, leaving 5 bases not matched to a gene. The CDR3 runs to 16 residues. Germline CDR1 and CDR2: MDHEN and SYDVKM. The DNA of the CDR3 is TGTGCCAGCAGATCTCGGACAGGGGGCTCCTACAATGAGCAGTTCTTC. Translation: CASRSRTGGSYNEQFF. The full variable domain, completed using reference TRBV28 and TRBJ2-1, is DVKVTQSSRYLVKRTGEKVFLECVQDMDHENMFWYRQDPGLGLRLIYFSYDVKMKEKGDIPEGYSVSREKKERFSLILESASTNQTSMYLCASRSRTGGSYNEQFFGPGTRLTVL.

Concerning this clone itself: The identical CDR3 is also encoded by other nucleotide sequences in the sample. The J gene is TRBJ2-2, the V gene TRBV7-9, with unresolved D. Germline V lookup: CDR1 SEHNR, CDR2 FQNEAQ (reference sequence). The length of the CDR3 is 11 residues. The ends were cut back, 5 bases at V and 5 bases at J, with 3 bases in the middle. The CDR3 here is CASSRTGELFF. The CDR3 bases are TGTGCCAGCAGCCGTACCGGGGAGCTGTTTTTT.

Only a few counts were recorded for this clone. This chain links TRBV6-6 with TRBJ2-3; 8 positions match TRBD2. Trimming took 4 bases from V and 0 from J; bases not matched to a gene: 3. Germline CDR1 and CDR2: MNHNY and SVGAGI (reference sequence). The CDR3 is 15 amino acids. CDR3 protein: CASSSKRGSTDTQYF. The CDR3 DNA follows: TGTGCCAGCAGTTCAAAGCGGGGGAGCACAGATACGCAGTATTTT.

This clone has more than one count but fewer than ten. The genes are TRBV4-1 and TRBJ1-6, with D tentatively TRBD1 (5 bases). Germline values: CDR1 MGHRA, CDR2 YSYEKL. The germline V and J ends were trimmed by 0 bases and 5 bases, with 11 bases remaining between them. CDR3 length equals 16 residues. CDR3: CASSQDMGGDNSPLHF. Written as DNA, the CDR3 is TGCGCCAGCAGCCAAGATATGGGGGGGGATAATTCACCCCTCCACTTT.

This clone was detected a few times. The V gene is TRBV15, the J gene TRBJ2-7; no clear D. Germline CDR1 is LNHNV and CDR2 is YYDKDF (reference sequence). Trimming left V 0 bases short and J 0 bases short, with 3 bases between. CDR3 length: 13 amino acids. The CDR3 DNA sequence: TGTGCCACCAGCAGAGACTACTCCTACGAGCAGTACTTC. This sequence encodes CATSRDYSYEQYF.

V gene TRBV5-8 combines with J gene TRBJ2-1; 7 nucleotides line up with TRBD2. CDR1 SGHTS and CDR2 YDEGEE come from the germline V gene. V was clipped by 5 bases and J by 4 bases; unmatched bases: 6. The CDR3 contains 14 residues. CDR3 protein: CASSFPSGYNEQFF. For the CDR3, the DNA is TGTGCCAGCAGTTTCCCTAGCGGATACAATGAGCAGTTCTTC.

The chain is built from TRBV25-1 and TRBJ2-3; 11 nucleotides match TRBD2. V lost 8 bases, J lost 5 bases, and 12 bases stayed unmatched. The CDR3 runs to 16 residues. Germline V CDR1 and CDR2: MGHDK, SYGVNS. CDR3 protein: CASPNRSGRGEDTQYF. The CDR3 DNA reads TGTGCCAGCCCGAATCGTAGCGGGAGGGGAGAAGATACGCAGTATTTT.

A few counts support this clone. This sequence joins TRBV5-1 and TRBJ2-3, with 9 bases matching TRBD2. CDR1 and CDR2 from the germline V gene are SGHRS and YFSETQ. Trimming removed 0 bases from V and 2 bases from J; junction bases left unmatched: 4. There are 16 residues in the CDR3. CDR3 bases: TGCGCCAGCAGCTTGGCGCTAGCGGGACCCACAGATACGCAGTATTTT. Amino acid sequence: CASSLALAGPTDTQYF.

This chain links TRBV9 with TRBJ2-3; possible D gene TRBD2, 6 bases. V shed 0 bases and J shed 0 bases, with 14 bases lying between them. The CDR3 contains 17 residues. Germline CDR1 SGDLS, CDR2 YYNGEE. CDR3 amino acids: CASSVASGDFSTDTQYF. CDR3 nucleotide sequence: TGTGCCAGCAGCGTAGCATCTGGGGACTTTAGCACAGATACGCAGTATTTT.

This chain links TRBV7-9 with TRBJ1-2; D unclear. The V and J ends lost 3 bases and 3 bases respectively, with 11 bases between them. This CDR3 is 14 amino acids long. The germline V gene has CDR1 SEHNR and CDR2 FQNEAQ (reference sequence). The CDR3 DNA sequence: TGTGCCAGCAGCTTGCCCCTTATTGACTATGGCTACACCTTC. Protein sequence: CASSLPLIDYGYTF.

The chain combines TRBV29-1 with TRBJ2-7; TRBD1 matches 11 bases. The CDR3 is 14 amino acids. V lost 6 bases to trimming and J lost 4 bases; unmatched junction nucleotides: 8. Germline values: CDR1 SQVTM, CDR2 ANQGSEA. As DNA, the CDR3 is TGCAGCGTCGCAAACGGACAGGGGGCTTACGAGCAGTACTTC. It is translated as CSVANGQGAYEQYF.

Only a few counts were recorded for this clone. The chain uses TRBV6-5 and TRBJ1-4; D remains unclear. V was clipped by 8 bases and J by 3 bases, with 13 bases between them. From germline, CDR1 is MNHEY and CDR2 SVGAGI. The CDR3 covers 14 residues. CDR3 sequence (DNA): TGTGCCAGCGCAACCGGCGCGGCTAATGAAAAACTGTTTTTT. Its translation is CASATGAANEKLFF.

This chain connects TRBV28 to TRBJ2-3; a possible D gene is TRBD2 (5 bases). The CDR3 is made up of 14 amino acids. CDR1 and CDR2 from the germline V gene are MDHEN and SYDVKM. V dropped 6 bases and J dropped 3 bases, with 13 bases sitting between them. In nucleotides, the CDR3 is TGTGCCAGCAGCTCCCTGGAGGTTACAGATACGCAGTATTTT. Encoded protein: CASSSLEVTDTQYF.

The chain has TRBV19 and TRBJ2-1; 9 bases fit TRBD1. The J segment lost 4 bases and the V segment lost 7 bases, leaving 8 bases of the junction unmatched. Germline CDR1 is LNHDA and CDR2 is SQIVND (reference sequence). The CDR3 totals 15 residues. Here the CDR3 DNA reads TGTGCCAGTACCTTCGACAGGGGGAGGTACAATGAGCAGTTCTTC. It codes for CASTFDRGRYNEQFF.

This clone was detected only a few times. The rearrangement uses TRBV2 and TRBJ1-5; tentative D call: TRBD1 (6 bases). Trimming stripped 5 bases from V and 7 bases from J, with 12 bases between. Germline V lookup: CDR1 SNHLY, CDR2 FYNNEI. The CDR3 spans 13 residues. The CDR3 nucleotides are TGTGCCAGCAGTACTACAGGGAACCAGCCCCAGCATTTT. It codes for CASSTTGNQPQHF.

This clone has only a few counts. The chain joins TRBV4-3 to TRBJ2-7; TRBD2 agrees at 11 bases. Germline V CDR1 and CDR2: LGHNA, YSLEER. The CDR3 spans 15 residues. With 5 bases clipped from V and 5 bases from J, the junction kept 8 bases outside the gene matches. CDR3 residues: CASSSIAGGPHEQYF. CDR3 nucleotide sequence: TGCGCCAGCAGCAGCATAGCGGGAGGGCCCCACGAGCAGTACTTC.

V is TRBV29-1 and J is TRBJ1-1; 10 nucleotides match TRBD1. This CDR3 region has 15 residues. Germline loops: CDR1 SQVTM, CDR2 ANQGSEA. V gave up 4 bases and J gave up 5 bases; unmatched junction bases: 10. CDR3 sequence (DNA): TGCAGCGTTGTCCGGGACAGGGGATTCCGAACTGAAGCTTTCTTT. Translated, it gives CSVVRDRGFRTEAFF.

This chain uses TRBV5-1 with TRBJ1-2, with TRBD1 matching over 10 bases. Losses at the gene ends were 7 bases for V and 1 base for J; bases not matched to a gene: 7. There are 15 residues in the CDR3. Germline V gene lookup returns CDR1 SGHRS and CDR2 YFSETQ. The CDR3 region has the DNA TGCGCCAGCGGCACCGGGACAGGGGATAACTATGGCTACACCTTC. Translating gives CASGTGTGDNYGYTF.

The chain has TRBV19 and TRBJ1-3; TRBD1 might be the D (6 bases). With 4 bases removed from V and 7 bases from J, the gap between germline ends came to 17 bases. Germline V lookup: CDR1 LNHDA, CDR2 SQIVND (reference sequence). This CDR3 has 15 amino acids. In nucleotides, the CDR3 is TGTGCCAGTAGTACGGTTACAGGGTACCGGAACACCATATATTTT. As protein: CASSTVTGYRNTIYF. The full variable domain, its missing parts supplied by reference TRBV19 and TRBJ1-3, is DGGITQSPKYLFRKEGQNVTLSCEQNLNHDAMYWYRQDPGQGLRLIYYSQIVNDFQKGDIAEGYSVSREKKESFPLTVTSAQKNPTAFYLCASSTVTGYRNTIYFGEGSWLTVV.

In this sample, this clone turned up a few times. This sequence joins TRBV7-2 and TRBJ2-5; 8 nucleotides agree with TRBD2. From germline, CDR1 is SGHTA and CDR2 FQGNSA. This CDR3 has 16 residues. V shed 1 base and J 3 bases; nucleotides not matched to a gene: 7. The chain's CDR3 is CASSLGWRGVKETQYF. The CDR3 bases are TGTGCCAGCAGCTTAGGATGGCGGGGGGTAAAAGAGACCCAGTACTTC.

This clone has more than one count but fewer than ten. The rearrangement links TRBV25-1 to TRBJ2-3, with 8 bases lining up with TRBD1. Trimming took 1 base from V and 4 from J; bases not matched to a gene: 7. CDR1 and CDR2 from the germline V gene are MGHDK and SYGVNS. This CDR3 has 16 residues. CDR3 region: CASSESGRGLADTQYF. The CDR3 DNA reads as TGTGCCAGCAGTGAATCAGGCAGGGGGCTAGCAGATACGCAGTATTTT.

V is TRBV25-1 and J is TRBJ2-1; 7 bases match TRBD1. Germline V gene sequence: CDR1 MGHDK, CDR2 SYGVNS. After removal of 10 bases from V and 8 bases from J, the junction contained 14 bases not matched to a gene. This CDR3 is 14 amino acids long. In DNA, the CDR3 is TGTGCCACAAGAAGGACAGGTCTCGGTCATGAGCAGTTCTTC. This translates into CATRRTGLGHEQFF. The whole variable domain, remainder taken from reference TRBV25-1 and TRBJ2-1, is EADIYQTPRYLVIGTGKKITLECSQTMGHDKMYWYQQDPGMELHLIHYSYGVNSTEKGDLSSESTVSRIRTEHFPLTLESARPSHTSQYLCATRRTGLGHEQFFGPGTRLTVL.